This TCR beta chain originates from a study of T cells in Graves' hyperthyroidism and ophthalmopathy. Looking at the study overall: Blood was drawn when the patient was first diagnosed and still untreated.

From RNA transcripts, TCR beta CDR3 regions were amplified. The primer set for the first-round RT-PCR of the TCR CDR3 was HTBI. TCRdb re-derived calls from the multiplex PCR reads in MiXCR, one entry per CDR3 protein. This repertoire shows fewer than 700,000 distinct CDR3 sequences, 15% to 20% found once; its top ten account for less than 4.5%. Diagnoses rested on clinical symptoms, serum thyroxine and TRAb, thyroid ultrasound and orbital computed tomography. This clonotype was observed at least ten times. V was shortened by 1 base and J by 9 bases, with 13 bases between the two germline ends. The CDR3 has 13 residues. Germline CDR1 and CDR2: MNHNS and SASEGT.

This chain uses TRBV6-1 with TRBJ2-7; D is possibly TRBD1 (5 bases). The clonotype originates from a woman aged 25 to 39 with Graves' hyperthyroidism. Sequenced sample: blood. CDR3 residues: CASSEVFQGGQYF. The CDR3 nucleotides are TGTGCCAGCAGTGAAGTATTTCAGGGTGGGCAGTACTTC.